A single TCR beta chain is shown here with its context. Antigen: not known. The entry originates in a study of cytomegalovirus exposure and HLA in healthy donors. Study-wide points: A few CMV-associated chains were confirmed in vitro to be specific for CMV antigens. Reported findings show TCR beta sequences accurately forecast HLA-A and HLA-B alleles in most subjects. TCR sequences were mostly rare, though some public TCRs occurred in many donors.

V gave up 5 bases and J gave up 5 bases, with 14 bases separating them. This CDR3 is built from 13 residues. Germline loops: CDR1 SQVTM, CDR2 ANQGSEA. Vbeta (60) and Jbeta (13) primers were used in the PCR. Here immunoSEQ multiplex PCR was the method, and the copy in TCRdb shows in-frame clones only, minus some. This sample has about 72,000 clones; 81% occur once, and the top ten carry approximately 7%. The clonotype was recovered from a human donor in good health. Sequencing was performed on PBMCs. The genes are TRBV29-1 and TRBJ2-3; possible D gene TRBD2, 6 bases. The DNA for the CDR3 is TGCAGCGTTACCGGGGGAGCGCTAGATACGCAGTATTTT. This gives the protein CSVTGGALDTQYF.